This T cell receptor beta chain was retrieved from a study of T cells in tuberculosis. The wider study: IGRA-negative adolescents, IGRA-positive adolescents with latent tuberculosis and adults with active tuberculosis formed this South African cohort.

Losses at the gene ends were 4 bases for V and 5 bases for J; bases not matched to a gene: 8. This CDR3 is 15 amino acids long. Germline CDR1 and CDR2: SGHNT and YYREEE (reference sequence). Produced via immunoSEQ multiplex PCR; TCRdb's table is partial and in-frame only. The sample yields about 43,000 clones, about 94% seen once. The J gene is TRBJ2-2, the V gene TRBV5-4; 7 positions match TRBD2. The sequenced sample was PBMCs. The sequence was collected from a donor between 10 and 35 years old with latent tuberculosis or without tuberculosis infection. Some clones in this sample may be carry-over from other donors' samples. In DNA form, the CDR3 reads TGTGCCAGCAGCAAACTCGGGGGGAGGACCGGGGAGCTGTTTTTT. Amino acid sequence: CASSKLGGRTGELFF.